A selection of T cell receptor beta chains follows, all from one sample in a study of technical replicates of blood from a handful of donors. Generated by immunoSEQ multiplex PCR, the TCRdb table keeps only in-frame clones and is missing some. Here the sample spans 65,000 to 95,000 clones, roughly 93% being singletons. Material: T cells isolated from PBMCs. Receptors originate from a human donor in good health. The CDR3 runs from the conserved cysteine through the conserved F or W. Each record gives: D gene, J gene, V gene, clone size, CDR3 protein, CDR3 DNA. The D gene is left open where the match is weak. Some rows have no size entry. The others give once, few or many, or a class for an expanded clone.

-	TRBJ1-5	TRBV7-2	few	CASSTQGTQPQHF	TGTGCCAGCAGCACGCAGGGAACCCAGCCCCAGCATTTT
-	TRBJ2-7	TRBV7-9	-	CASSLPNSYEQYF	TGTGCCAGCAGCTTACCAAACTCCTACGAGCAGTACTTC
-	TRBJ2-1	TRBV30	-	CAWVGDWARTGPLTMRQFF	TGTGCCTGGGTGGGTGATTGGGCCCGAACTGGCCCATTAACAATGAGGCAGTTCTTC
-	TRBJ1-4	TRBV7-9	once	CASSFGATNEKLFF	TGTGCCAGCAGCTTTGGAGCAACTAATGAAAAACTGTTTTTT
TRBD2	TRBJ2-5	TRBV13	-	CASSNPRGTSGSVETQYF	TGTGCCAGCAGCAACCCCCGCGGGACTAGCGGGAGTGTAGAGACCCAGTACTTC
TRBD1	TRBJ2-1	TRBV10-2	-	CASSEPGQGYNEQFF	TGCGCCAGCAGTGAGCCGGGACAGGGGTACAATGAGCAGTTCTTC
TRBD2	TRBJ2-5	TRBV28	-	CASSHSGRVEETQYF	TGTGCCAGCAGTCATAGCGGGCGGGTGGAGGAGACCCAGTACTTC
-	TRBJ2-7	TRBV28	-	CASSSFRDLATYEQYF	TGTGCCAGCAGCTCCTTCCGGGACCTAGCGACCTACGAGCAGTACTTC
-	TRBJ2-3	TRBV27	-	CASSFPSGSTDTQYF	TGTGCCAGCAGTTTCCCCAGCGGGAGCACAGATACGCAGTATTTT
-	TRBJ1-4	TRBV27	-	CAITGPGEKLFF	TGTGCCATCACAGGACCTGGTGAAAAACTGTTTTTT
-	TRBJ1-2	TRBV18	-	CASSPERGYYGYTF	TGTGCCAGCTCACCCGAGAGAGGGTACTATGGCTACACCTTC
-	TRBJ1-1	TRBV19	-	CASSIDRYRFHVNTEAFF	TGTGCCAGTAGTATAGATCGTTACAGATTCCATGTGAACACTGAAGCTTTCTTT
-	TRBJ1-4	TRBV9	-	CASSVGGGTEKLFF	TGTGCCAGCAGCGTAGGGGGGGGGACTGAAAAACTGTTTTTT
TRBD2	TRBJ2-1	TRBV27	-	CASSLGGGDNEQFF	TGTGCCAGCAGTTTAGGCGGGGGGGACAATGAGCAGTTCTTC
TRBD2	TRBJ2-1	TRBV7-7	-	CASSQGLADYNEQFF	TGTGCCAGCAGCCAGGGACTAGCGGACTACAATGAGCAGTTCTTC
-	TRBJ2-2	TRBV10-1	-	CASSRNTGELFF	TGCGCCAGCAGCCGGAACACCGGGGAGCTGTTTTTT
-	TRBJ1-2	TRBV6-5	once	CASSSKSGTTTIF	TGTGCCAGCAGTTCAAAGTCCGGGACTACAACAATCTTC
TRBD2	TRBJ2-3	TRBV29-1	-	CSVAGGLLAGRSTQYF	TGCAGCGTCGCCGGGGGTTTACTAGCGGGAAGGTCTACGCAGTATTTT
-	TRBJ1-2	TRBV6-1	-	CASSEREGNGYTF	TGTGCCAGCAGTGAAAGGGAGGGGAATGGCTACACCTTC
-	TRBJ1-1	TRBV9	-	CASSVEPAPYTEAFF	TGTGCCAGCAGCGTAGAGCCCGCCCCTTACACTGAAGCTTTCTTT
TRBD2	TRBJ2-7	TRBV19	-	CASSISSGGSYEQYF	TGTGCCAGTAGTATATCAAGCGGGGGGTCCTACGAGCAGTACTTC
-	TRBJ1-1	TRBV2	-	CASSIYDTLGGAFF	TGTGCCAGCAGCATCTACGACACTCTCGGGGGAGCTTTCTTT
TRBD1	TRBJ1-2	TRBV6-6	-	CASSHGTRTGPYGYTF	TGTGCCAGCAGTCACGGGACCCGGACAGGGCCTTATGGCTACACCTTC
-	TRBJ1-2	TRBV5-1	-	CASSLVQGSYTF	TGCGCCAGCAGCTTGGTTCAGGGGAGCTACACCTTC
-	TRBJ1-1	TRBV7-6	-	CASSKQERTEAFF	TGTGCCAGCAGCAAGCAAGAGAGGACTGAAGCTTTCTTT
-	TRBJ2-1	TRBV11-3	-	CASSSRNNEQFF	TGTGCCAGCAGCTCCAGGAACAATGAGCAGTTCTTC
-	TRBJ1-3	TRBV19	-	CASSILDRKSANTIYF	TGTGCCAGTAGTATCCTGGACAGAAAAAGTGCAAACACCATATATTTT
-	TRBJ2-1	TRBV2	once	CASRERGNEQFF	TGTGCCAGCAGGGAAAGGGGGAATGAGCAGTTCTTC
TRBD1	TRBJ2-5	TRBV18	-	CASSPSSGGASRFGETQYF	TGTGCCAGCTCACCTTCTTCAGGGGGCGCAAGTCGATTTGGGGAGACCCAGTACTTC
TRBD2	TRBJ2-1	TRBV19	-	CASRGSAGGSEQFF	TGTGCCAGTCGCGGGAGCGCCGGGGGAAGTGAGCAGTTCTTC
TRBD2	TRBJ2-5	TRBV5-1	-	CASSLFVSGGQETQYF	TGCGCCAGCAGCTTGTTTGTTAGCGGGGGCCAAGAGACCCAGTACTTC
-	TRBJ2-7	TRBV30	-	CASQGGTSYEQYF	TGTGCCTCACAAGGGGGTACTTCCTACGAGCAGTACTTC
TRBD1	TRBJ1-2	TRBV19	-	CASSPGQGYGYTF	TGTGCCAGTAGTCCGGGACAGGGATATGGCTACACCTTC
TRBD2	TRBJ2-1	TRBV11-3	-	CASSTKSGGAWNEQFF	TGTGCCAGCAGCACTAAAAGCGGGGGGGCCTGGAATGAGCAGTTCTTC
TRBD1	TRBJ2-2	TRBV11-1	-	CASSPIGTGGFANTGELFF	TGTGCCAGCAGCCCTATCGGGACAGGGGGGTTCGCGAACACCGGGGAGCTGTTTTTT
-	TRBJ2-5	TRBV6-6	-	CASSYPQGEGETQYF	TGTGCCAGCAGTTACCCACAGGGGGAGGGAGAGACCCAGTACTTC
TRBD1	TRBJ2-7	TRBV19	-	CASSFGQGSYEQYF	TGTGCCAGTTCGTTCGGACAGGGATCCTACGAGCAGTACTTC